Listed below are T cell receptor beta chains from one sample, sequenced in a study of cytomegalovirus exposure and HLA in healthy donors. Generated by immunoSEQ multiplex PCR, the TCRdb table keeps only in-frame clones and is missing some. Here the sample spans about 260,000 clones, less than 95% being singletons. Sample: PBMCs. These TCRs come from a woman in her twenties or thirties in good health and CMV-seronegative. Each CDR3 is given with its conserved first and last residue. The D gene is left open where the match is weak. Clone size is given for some rows only: seen once, a few or many times, or a class if the clone is expanded.

J | V | D | size | CDR3 | DNA
TRBJ2-7 | TRBV19 | NA | NA | CASSPVVGAYEQYF | TGTGCCAGTAGTCCGGTGGTAGGCGCTTACGAGCAGTACTTC
TRBJ1-1 | TRBV6-6 | NA | NA | CASSYSTGSTEAFF | TGTGCCAGCAGTTACTCGACAGGATCGACGGAAGCTTTCTTT
TRBJ2-7 | TRBV7-9 | NA | few | CASSLVGASYEQYF | TGTGCCAGCAGCTTAGTAGGGGCCTCCTACGAGCAGTACTTC
TRBJ2-3 | TRBV12-2 | NA | NA | CASRPYPSTDTQYF | TGTGCAAGTCGCCCCTACCCTAGCACAGATACGCAGTATTTT
TRBJ2-7 | TRBV29-1 | NA | NA | CSVESARDLEQYF | TGCAGCGTTGAAAGCGCCCGGGACCTGGAACAGTACTTC
TRBJ1-2 | TRBV4-3 | NA | NA | CASSQDTATNYGYTF | TGCGCCAGCAGCCAAGATACAGCTACTAACTATGGCTACACCTTC
TRBJ2-2 | TRBV14 | NA | NA | CASSQQRGLVDTGELFF | TGTGCCAGCAGCCAACAACGTGGGCTAGTAGACACCGGGGAGCTGTTTTTT
TRBJ2-3 | TRBV2 | NA | NA | CASRGEGTDTQYF | TGTGCCAGCAGAGGAGAAGGCACAGATACGCAGTATTTT
TRBJ2-7 | TRBV10-2 | TRBD1 | NA | CASSAQGAYEQYF | TGCGCCAGCAGTGCACAGGGGGCCTACGAGCAGTACTTC
TRBJ2-3 | TRBV11-2 | TRBD2 | NA | CASSLGLAASTDTQYF | TGTGCCAGCAGCTTAGGACTAGCGGCTAGCACAGATACGCAGTATTTT
TRBJ2-7 | TRBV7-9 | TRBD1 | NA | CASSSRTGIYEQYF | TGTGCCAGCAGCTCTCGGACAGGGATCTACGAGCAGTACTTC
TRBJ2-3 | TRBV7-2 | TRBD2 | NA | CASSTSSGRYTDTQYF | TGTGCCAGCAGCACTTCTAGCGGGAGGTACACAGATACGCAGTATTTT
TRBJ2-5 | TRBV7-9 | NA | NA | CASSLGGSVVETQYF | TGTGCCAGCAGCTTAGGAGGGAGTGTTGTTGAGACCCAGTACTTC
TRBJ2-5 | TRBV2 | NA | NA | CASNLGPKETQYF | TGTGCCAGCAACCTGGGACCCAAGGAGACCCAGTACTTC
TRBJ2-2 | TRBV19 | TRBD1 | NA | CASSIWGTGNTGELFF | TGTGCCAGTAGTATATGGGGGACAGGGAACACCGGGGAGCTGTTTTTT
TRBJ2-5 | TRBV7-2 | NA | NA | CASSFFRETQYF | TGTGCCAGCAGCTTCTTTCGGGAGACCCAGTACTTC
TRBJ2-4 | TRBV15 | TRBD2 | NA | CATSRVREGDIQYF | TGTGCCACCAGCAGAGTCCGGGAGGGGGACATTCAGTACTTC
TRBJ2-7 | TRBV27 | NA | NA | CASTLGTEQYF | TGTGCCAGCACCTTGGGGACCGAGCAGTACTTC
TRBJ2-1 | TRBV6-5 | NA | once | CASTGRDYNEQFF | TGTGCCAGCACGGGTAGGGACTACAATGAGCAGTTCTTC
TRBJ2-7 | TRBV30 | TRBD2 | NA | CAWSVVFSGRSHPSYEQYF | TGTGCCTGGAGTGTAGTTTTTAGCGGGAGATCCCACCCTTCCTACGAGCAGTACTTC
TRBJ2-5 | TRBV4-2 | TRBD2 | NA | CASSPGTSGRTQYF | TGTGCCAGCAGCCCAGGGACTAGCGGGAGGACCCAGTACTTC